This TCR beta chain was profiled in a study of tumor and adjacent non-tumor tissue in lung cancer. Overall study: There were around 11 adenocarcinoma, a couple of squamous cell carcinoma and 1 small cell lung cancer cases. Whole-study findings and limits: In normal lung, the top 100 clones were significantly more dominant than in tumor. Tumor tissue had significantly higher TCR diversity than normal lung.

About this clonotype itself: Its antigen remains unknown.

TCRbeta libraries were built with three rounds of nested PCR, modified from ARM-PCR. In TCRdb, the multiplex PCR reads were re-called with MiXCR into one record per CDR3 protein. The sample carries more than 60,000 distinct CDR3 sequences, around three quarters recorded once. Looked up from germline, CDR1 is MGHRA and CDR2 is YSYEKL. This CDR3 spans 14 amino acids. Trimming removed 6 bases from V and 4 bases from J; junction bases left unmatched: 6. RNA was extracted from bulk tissue without any cell sorting. More than 3 cm separated this lung sample from the edge of the tumor. The chain couples TRBV4-1 to TRBJ2-5; TRBD1 matches at 9 bases. The sample comprised distant non-tumor lung tissue. This TCR was recovered from a man aged 60 to 75 with non-small cell lung cancer. The chain's CDR3 is CASRADRGGETQYF. DNA of the CDR3: TGCGCCAGCAGAGCGGACAGGGGAGGAGAGACCCAGTACTTC.